The rows below give T cell receptor beta chains drawn from one sample of a study of cytomegalovirus exposure and HLA in healthy donors. Only in-frame clones appear in the TCRdb table, and some are missing; sequencing was by immunoSEQ multiplex PCR. The repertoire consists of about 98,000 clones, with about 74% occurring once and the leading ten covering roughly 1.8%. Sequencing used PBMCs. The receptor source for this set is a male donor in good health and CMV-seronegative. Both conserved end residues are part of each CDR3. D genes are given only for firm matches. Not all rows give a size; the values are once, few, many and, for expanded clones, a class.

v_call	j_call	cdr3_length	d_call	clone_size	cdr3_aa	cdr3_nt
TRBV27	TRBJ2-7	17	TRBD2	NA	CASSPFPTSGSSYEQYF	TGTGCCAGCAGTCCTTTCCCGACTAGCGGAAGTTCCTACGAGCAGTACTTC
TRBV6-1	TRBJ2-7	15	TRBD1	NA	CASSPWGQGEVEQYF	TGTGCCAGCAGCCCATGGGGACAGGGGGAGGTCGAGCAGTACTTC
TRBV9	TRBJ2-1	15	TRBD1	NA	CASSVEGGANNEQFF	TGTGCCAGCAGCGTAGAAGGGGGCGCGAACAATGAGCAGTTCTTC
TRBV5-1	TRBJ2-7	13	NA	NA	CASSYHGTYEQYF	TGCGCCAGCAGCTATCACGGGACCTACGAGCAGTACTTC
TRBV5-1	TRBJ1-4	14	TRBD1	NA	CASSSRGRNEKLFF	TGCGCCAGCAGCTCCAGGGGGCGGAATGAAAAACTGTTTTTT
TRBV5-1	TRBJ2-3	14	TRBD1	NA	CASSPGQGADTQYF	TGCGCCAGCAGCCCGGGACAGGGGGCAGATACGCAGTATTTT
TRBV9	TRBJ2-4	14	TRBD2	few	CASSVGGAGGIQYF	TGTGCCAGCAGCGTAGGAGGGGCGGGGGGCATTCAGTACTTC
TRBV5-4	TRBJ1-5	14	NA	NA	CASSLAGRNQPQHF	TGTGCCAGCAGCTTGGCAGGGCGCAATCAGCCCCAGCATTTT
TRBV27	TRBJ2-5	17	TRBD2	few	CASSLLGASGREETQYF	TGTGCCAGCAGTTTATTAGGGGCTAGCGGGAGGGAAGAGACCCAGTACTTC
TRBV5-1	TRBJ2-7	17	TRBD1	NA	CASSLFLRGQGGYEQYF	TGCGCCAGCAGCTTGTTCCTAAGAGGACAGGGCGGGTACGAGCAGTACTTC
TRBV29-1	TRBJ1-3	13	NA	NA	CSGAPNSGNTIYF	TGCAGCGGTGCGCCAAATTCTGGAAACACCATATATTTT
TRBV29-1	TRBJ2-1	15	NA	NA	CSGYGTPVGHNEQFF	TGCAGCGGGTACGGGACTCCCGTCGGACACAATGAGCAGTTCTTC
TRBV11-2	TRBJ2-1	14	NA	NA	CASSLAGTPNEQFF	TGTGCCAGCAGCTTAGCGGGGACTCCCAATGAGCAGTTCTTC
TRBV5-1	TRBJ2-3	15	NA	NA	CASSRAAARTDTQYF	TGCGCCAGCAGCCGCGCAGCAGCGCGCACAGATACGCAGTATTTT
TRBV28	TRBJ2-3	16	TRBD2	NA	CASSHVREAGTDTQYF	TGTGCCAGCAGTCACGTGCGGGAGGCCGGCACAGATACGCAGTATTTT
TRBV6-6	TRBJ1-1	14	NA	few	CASITRGWEGEAFF	TGTGCCAGCATTACCCGGGGATGGGAGGGTGAAGCTTTCTTT
TRBV6-1	TRBJ2-3	13	NA	NA	CASSERRAGTQYF	TGTGCCAGCAGTGAACGGAGGGCAGGAACGCAGTATTTT
TRBV6-6	TRBJ2-1	15	NA	NA	CASSKQGGKYNEQFF	TGTGCCAGCAGTAAACAGGGGGGGAAGTACAATGAGCAGTTCTTC
TRBV7-6	TRBJ2-1	14	NA	NA	CASSMTVAYNEQFF	TGTGCCAGCAGCATGACTGTTGCCTACAATGAGCAGTTCTTC
TRBV28	TRBJ1-5	15	TRBD1	NA	CASRPRQGIYQPQHF	TGTGCCAGCAGACCCCGACAGGGAATTTACCAGCCCCAGCATTTT
TRBV4-3	TRBJ2-7	16	TRBD1	once	CASSQDSRQGADEQYF	TGCGCCAGCAGCCAAGATAGTAGGCAGGGGGCTGACGAGCAGTACTTC
TRBV11-2	TRBJ1-1	16	TRBD1	once	CASSLVVQGKDAEAFF	TGTGCCAGCAGCTTAGTAGTACAGGGGAAGGATGCTGAAGCTTTCTTT
TRBV15	TRBJ1-4	18	NA	NA	CATSRDIRGFTTNEKLFF	TGTGCCACCAGCAGAGATATCCGCGGCTTTACAACTAATGAAAAACTGTTTTTT
TRBV6-6	TRBJ2-3	14	NA	NA	CASSYGHPADTQYF	TGTGCCAGCAGTTACGGACATCCCGCGGATACGCAGTATTTT
TRBV28	TRBJ2-5	14	TRBD2	once	CASSVAGGQETQYF	TGTGCCAGCAGTGTAGCGGGAGGCCAAGAGACCCAGTACTTC
TRBV9	TRBJ2-7	14	TRBD2	once	CASSVVSGSGEQYF	TGTGCCAGCAGCGTAGTTAGCGGGAGTGGCGAGCAGTACTTC
TRBV4-2	TRBJ2-7	16	NA	few	CASSQDLQQGAYEQYF	TGTGCCAGCAGCCAAGATCTCCAACAGGGAGCCTACGAGCAGTACTTC
TRBV5-5	TRBJ2-2	17	NA	NA	CASSLGGQQANTGELFF	TGTGCCAGCAGCTTGGGGGGACAACAAGCGAACACCGGGGAGCTGTTTTTT
TRBV10-3	TRBJ2-3	14	TRBD1	few	CAIRTGWGTDTQYF	TGTGCCATCAGGACAGGGTGGGGGACAGATACGCAGTATTTT
TRBV19	TRBJ2-3	14	NA	few	CASRVARNTDTQYF	TGTGCCAGTAGAGTGGCTAGAAACACAGATACGCAGTATTTT
TRBV7-3	TRBJ2-7	16	TRBD1	few	CASSLGAGQASYEQYF	TGTGCCAGCAGCTTAGGCGCGGGACAGGCCTCCTACGAGCAGTACTTC
TRBV4-1	TRBJ2-5	18	TRBD2	NA	CASSQGGVASGIGETQYF	TGCGCCAGCAGCCAAGGGGGGGTGGCAAGCGGGATTGGGGAGACCCAGTACTTC
TRBV6-1	TRBJ2-7	13	TRBD1	NA	CASRWTGAYEQYF	TGTGCCAGCAGATGGACAGGGGCCTACGAGCAGTACTTC
TRBV5-6	TRBJ1-2	13	TRBD1	NA	CASSLGQGDGYTF	TGTGCCAGCAGCTTGGGACAGGGTGATGGCTACACCTTC
TRBV28	TRBJ1-1	12	NA	NA	CASSFSFRGAFF	TGTGCCAGCAGTTTTTCTTTCCGCGGGGCTTTCTTT
TRBV19	TRBJ1-2	15	NA	NA	CASRRALDSTYGYTF	TGTGCCAGTAGACGTGCCCTGGACAGCACCTATGGCTACACCTTC
TRBV9	TRBJ2-3	16	NA	NA	CASSVGSDAYTDTQYF	TGTGCCAGCAGCGTAGGCAGCGATGCCTACACAGATACGCAGTATTTT
TRBV20-1	TRBJ2-7	11	NA	NA	CSARTGLEQYF	TGCAGTGCTCGAACAGGGCTCGAGCAGTACTTC
TRBV27	TRBJ2-1	15	TRBD2	NA	CASSSIAGGRNEQFF	TGTGCCAGCAGTTCGATAGCGGGAGGGCGCAATGAGCAGTTCTTC